This T cell receptor beta chain was profiled in a study of spatial heterogeneity in lung cancer. The time point: sample taken at primary tumor resection. The authors sequenced whole RNA from tumor, nontumor lung or frozen PBMC without sorting. TCRdb fed the 5' RACE reads into MiXCR, producing one record per CDR3 protein. Altogether 50,000 to 65,000 distinct CDR3 sequences are present, approximately 8.9% being singletons, with the ten largest covering more than 13%. Per germline, CDR1 SGHTA and CDR2 FQGTGA. The CDR3 covers 15 residues. The V and J ends lost 5 bases and 3 bases respectively, with 16 bases between them.

This sequence was found in a female donor with early-stage non-small cell lung cancer. The source material was PBMCs, sampled at surgery. The chain links TRBV7-3 to TRBJ1-1; perhaps TRBD1 as D (5 bases). The CDR3 here is CASSRSGTDYTEAFF. The CDR3 nucleotides read TGTGCCAGCAGCAGATCCGGGACTGATTACACTGAAGCTTTCTTT.